This T cell receptor (beta chain) was captured by sequencing in a study of cytomegalovirus exposure and HLA in healthy donors (dated by TCRdb to 2015 to 2018). In the study overall: In an earlier analysis of under 600 of the donors, under 300 Gb of sequence data and just under 120 million unique TCR beta sequences from 180 million or so T cells were reported. An early release that covered roughly 600 HLA-typed donors contained 250 to 350 gigabases of sequencing data and about 93 million unique TCR sequences. The genetic ancestry cluster associated with self-reported Caucasian donors included about 81% of the 398 genotyped donors. The aim of the study was to test whether cataloging public T cell receptors could identify signatures of past pathogen exposure. The T cell repertoires of 700 or so subjects were profiled by immunosequencing and related to cytomegalovirus serostatus. In addition to the first cohort of 500 to 850 subjects, a separate validation cohort of some 120 different subjects was used. High-throughput TCR immunosequencing, statistical association of individual TCRs with disease status, and machine learning were combined to predict cytomegalovirus infection status. A later analysis re-analyzed previously published TCR beta repertoires from 500 to 700 donors and added high-resolution HLA genotyping to study TCR occurrence patterns. The later analysis used no new phenotypic data to find candidate immune exposures, relying instead on TCR beta sequences and their occurrence across donors. In an earlier analysis of over 550 of the donors, high-throughput TCR beta sequencing was used to judge whether each TCR beta V gene segment behaved as functional or pseudogenic. Donor age, sex, ethnicity and CMV serostatus were compiled together with the repertoire data. A later genetic analysis took genome-wide SNP genotypes for about three fifths of the roughly 670 donors and used that subset as a discovery cohort. Every discovery cohort repertoire had been produced on one sequencing platform. HLA typing covered class I and class II loci at four-digit resolution. The number of typed donors differed by locus: about 629-640 for A, B, C, DRB1 and DQB1; roughly 510 for DQA1; 600 to 610 for DPA1; and approximately 450 for DPB1. Because of strong linkage in the cohort, roughly 5 DR-DQ haplotypes were treated as single units for association and clustering. Among 350 to 400 genotyped donors of the cohort, an average of approximately 230,000 unique TCR beta nucleotide sequences were sequenced per donor, roughly 20% of them non-productive. What the research found in general, with its limitations: In a later analysis, 15,000 to 20,000 TCR beta sequences were associated with specific HLA alleles at a false discovery rate of 0.05. A later analysis found that HLA-associated TCR beta chains were more clonally expanded and had lower generation probabilities than equally common non-associated chains. A later genetic analysis associated a missense DCLRE1C variant with V-gene and J-gene trimming of TCR beta chains, and an independent cohort replicated the association. A few of the identified cytomegalovirus-associated TCR beta chains were confirmed in vitro to be specific for cytomegalovirus antigens. Sequencing depth was assumed to be roughly uniform across donors in the presence/absence analyses, though that assumption may not hold. In a later analysis, most CMV-associated TCR beta chains were found to appear HLA-restricted, with HLA associations seemingly driven largely by CMV exposure. According to a later genetic analysis, donors in an Asian-associated ancestry cluster had fewer N-insertions in productive TCRs than the approximately 630-donor mean. Several of the top co-occurrence clusters appeared to be linked to parvovirus B19, influenza, CMV and Epstein-Barr virus, according to a later analysis. Correlated functional status among segregating V segments might reflect linkage disequilibrium, but an unknown experimental factor could not be ruled out. In an earlier analysis of 587 of the donors, most TCR beta V segments appeared in productive rearrangements about 87% or about 30% of the time, broadly matching IMGT annotations. Because HLA typing was unavailable for some donors at each locus, only the typed subset was used in association tests. According to a later analysis, TCR association rates differed among HLA loci, with DRB1 alleles showing the most associated TCRs and HLA-C alleles showing the fewest. For the cohort, immune exposure information was limited to CMV serostatus. The classifier was reported to diagnose cytomegalovirus status with high specificity and sensitivity in both the original and validation cohorts. Because counts were too low, about 17 rarely observed V segments, including chromosome 9 orphons, were excluded from the earlier analysis of several hundred of the donors. A further reported finding was that TCR beta sequences accurately predicted the HLA-A and HLA-B alleles for most subjects in the first cohort. Across donors, most TCR sequences were observed very rarely, whereas some public TCRs were present in many individuals. A group of highly shared sequence variants was considered likely to be a technical artifact of the sequencing pipeline. The cohort was sequenced for TCR beta chains only, and without alpha or paired-chain data the features that could be detected were limited. Strong co-occurrence of HLA alleles, especially DR and DQ, made assigning TCR associations to individual alleles difficult. In the study, 150 to 200 TCR beta chains were listed as associated with cytomegalovirus. According to the authors, the approach could potentially be generalized to other disease states and immunological phenotypes.

The cohort was made up of 500 to 800 healthy bone marrow donors. Cohort members were all nominally healthy when sampled, although unrecorded immune exposures were likely present. The donor tested CMV seronegative, placing the donor among the 352 seronegative members of the cohort. A peripheral blood sample was collected from each donor, and TCR beta sequencing was performed on peripheral blood mononuclear cells. The Qiagen DNeasy Blood Extraction Kit was used to extract genomic DNA from the blood cell samples. The library was prepared using the immunoSEQ multiplex PCR assay. A mixture of 60 forward primers for TCR Vbeta segments and 13 reverse primers for TCR Jbeta segments was used in the multiplex PCR. Amplification of the CDR3 region of rearranged TCR beta genes was performed with a multiplex PCR assay on genomic DNA. The amplified TCR beta libraries were sequenced on the Illumina HiSeq System as 87-base-pair reads. Concerning the study's data processing: In a later analysis, roughly 80 million unique TCR beta chains were counted across the roughly 610 repertoires, and about 10 million of these chains were shared by at least two donors. To remove PCR and sequencing errors, raw reads were error-corrected and collapsed into unique sequences using a nearest-neighbor algorithm that merged closely related sequences. CDR3 sequences were aligned to IMGT reference sequences to assign V, D and J gene segments. For a sequence to be retained, a match of at least six nucleotides to both a V gene segment and a J gene segment was required. A rearrangement counted as productive if the CDR3 had no stop codons and remained in frame with V and J, and every other rearrangement counted as non-productive. Following IMGT convention, CDR3 was defined as the stretch from the second conserved V-encoded cysteine up to the conserved J-encoded phenylalanine. Sequences without an unambiguous match to a single V gene segment were excluded from the earlier analysis of 450 to 650 of the donors. In an earlier analysis of approximately 500 of the donors, a V segment was called functional when productive rearrangements were above 56.7%, and segregating when the standard deviation between donors exceeded 5%. To diagnose cytomegalovirus status from the catalog of TCR beta chain sequences, a statistical classification framework was built. V and J gene assignment, in a later analysis, came from comparing TCR nucleotide sequences with IMGT/GENE-DB human TR gene sequences. In a later analysis, CDR3 sequences and most-parsimonious VDJ recombination scenarios were assigned using the TCRdist pipeline. In a later analysis, every TCR beta chain was defined by the combination of its CDR3 amino acid sequence and its V-gene family, and reads without a unique V-gene family were dropped. To address suspected cross-contamination and a sequencing artifact, a later analysis removed 550 to 750 highly shared, low-generation-probability nucleotide sequences. A later analysis calculated a clonal expansion index for each public chain from normalized within-repertoire ranks of inferred template counts. Generation probabilities in a later analysis came from a VDJ recombination model fitted to out-of-frame rearrangements, and those results were checked against IGoR. A later analysis scored TCR-TCR, TCR-HLA and TCR-CMV co-occurrence with hypergeometric tests, applying a repertoire-size bias correction to TCR pairs. To estimate false discovery rates, a later analysis permuted the HLA or CMV assignments 20 times. In a later analysis, co-occurring TCRs were grouped using DBSCAN, and TCRdist sequence similarity was added for clustering within HLA-allele-positive subsets. Co-occurrence clustering excluded repertoires with fewer than 30,000 or more than 120,000 public chains, plus five with anomalous nucleotide sharing. TCRdb provides this immuneACCESS table in a form limited to in-frame rearrangements. Some clones are lacking; in checked studies, under half of them reflect an unresolved V gene, and why the rest are absent is not known. That table supplies the V and J calls and clone size; D and trimming were determined from the DNA. The table for this sample lists around 140,000 clones; 79% of them were counted only once. The ten largest clones capture 1.1% of the sample.

Remarks on this clone: There is no known antigen for this receptor. There are no base qualities to consult, and no much larger clone falls within one base.

The receptor was derived from a male donor in good health and CMV-seronegative. Sequencing input: PBMCs.

The CDR3 protein sequence reads: CASSFRTGRGYTF. The nucleotides read TGCGCCAGCAGCTTCAGGACAGGTCGCGGCTACACCTTC. The rearrangement joined TRBV5-1 to TRBJ1-2; 7 junctional bases match TRBD1. Reading from cysteine to phenylalanine, the CDR3 counts 13 amino acids. The DNA shown is the 39-base CDR3, in frame from base 1. Compared with germline, V lacks 2 bases and J lacks 8 bases; bases without a gene match: 6. CDR1 and CDR2 are read off the germline V gene as SGHRS and YFSETQ.